The T cell receptor (beta chain) described here comes from a study of T-cell reconstitution after alpha-beta-depleted transplantation in children. Study-level points and caveats: Several patients had high TCRbeta diversity at day 60; it came from surviving recipient T cells and thymic progenitors. Among T cells one year after transplant, newly produced cells accounted for most counts and diversity.

For TCRbeta, the library was prepared with unique molecular identifiers. TCRdb re-called the PCR reads with MiXCR, one entry per CDR3 protein. This sample has just under 350,000 distinct CDR3 sequences, with around 15% found just once. A remark on this clonotype: Its matching antigen is unknown.

Trimming took off 9 bases at V and 4 bases at J, with 15 bases between the two ends. Germline V lookup: CDR1 LNHDA, CDR2 SQIVND (reference sequence). The CDR3 has 14 amino acids. The sequence derives from a male patient aged 2-15 years who had a stem cell transplant for acute lymphoblastic leukemia, so the T cells may come from the graft donor. The J gene is TRBJ1-4, the V gene TRBV19; D is perhaps TRBD1 (6 bases). The specimen was PBMCs, mostly from graft donor cells, collected 360 days after TCRalphabeta/CD19-depleted stem cell transplant. The DNA for the CDR3 is TGTGCCAGCAGTGGACAGAAGGGTAATGAAAAACTGTTTTTT. Its translation: CASSGQKGNEKLFF.